This T cell receptor (beta chain) emerged from a study of blood T cell repertoires in COVID-19 (dated by TCRdb to the early 2020s). About the full investigation: The collaborator samples originated in the United States, Italy and Spain and spanned the acute and convalescent phases of COVID-19. The material from the prospective study consisted of cDNA or gDNA derived from T cells, B-cell-depleted T cells, or PBMCs. The dataset comprised deeply sampled blood TCRbeta repertoires from subjects exposed to, actively infected with, or recovered from COVID-19. A freely available public database, intended as a resource for researchers studying the immune response to SARS-CoV-2, is where the repertoires were released. Samples were obtained from the ongoing ImmuneRACE study (first 160 participants) and from some 1,200 subjects provided by 6 global collaborators. Nearly every sample came with metadata listing a de-identified subject ID, COVID-19 status, age in years and sex. HLA class I and class II types, where available, came from metadata supplied by the sample provider rather than from assay-based typing.

The immunoSEQ Assay, a bias-controlled multiplex PCR, was used to amplify TCRbeta CDR3 regions from genomic DNA. Regarding the original processing steps: Nucleated cell counts per sample were estimated from amplification of reference gene primers within the assay. To quantify the absolute abundance of each unique TCRbeta CDR3 rearrangement, sequence reads were collapsed and filtered. Productive Simpson clonality was computed per sample as the square root of Simpson's diversity index over productive rearrangements. TCRdb limited this immuneACCESS table to in-frame rearrangements with V and J called. A share of clones is missing; checked studies link under half to unresolved V genes, and the rest is unexplained. The V and J calls and clone size were taken over from that table, and D and trimming were inferred from the DNA. Across this sample there are 230,000 or so clones, with around 80% seen only once. The ten largest clones add up to roughly 1.4% of the sample.

V was cut back by 2 bases and J by 1 base, leaving a gap of 6 bases between them. The CDR3, cysteine through phenylalanine, is 13 amino acids long. The kept DNA is CDR3 alone, 39 bases in frame from the first base. A note on this clone: The antigen it binds to is not known. The record has no base qualities; no much larger clone is one base away.

Another Seattle source contributed samples from volunteer blood donors who had recovered from COVID-19. Each collaborating institution followed its own protocols to collect whole blood in K2EDTA tubes. For TCRbeta analysis, collaborators shipped samples as frozen whole blood, isolated PBMCs, or DNA extracted from either of those sample types. The paper's findings and limits, for the study overall: Clinical and demographic metadata were provided uncurated, with the amount varying by source and participant.

The sample comprised peripheral blood. Rearrangement joined TRBV23-1 to TRBJ2-7; the D segment cannot be called with confidence. TRBV23-1 falls under the ORF class, with uncertain function. The clonotype originates from a woman in her thirties or forties who had recovered from COVID-19. The sequenced DNA is TGCGCCAGCAGTCAACCCAGATCCTACGAGCAGTACTTC. Its translation is CASSQPRSYEQYF.